This T cell receptor beta chain was observed in a study of beta chain features in type 1 diabetes. A word on this clone: Its matching antigen is unknown.

The investigators reverse transcribed all of the isolated RNA, so they sequenced expressed TCRB transcripts. Profiled with immunoSEQ multiplex PCR; TCRdb holds only in-frame clones, not every one. This sample has hundreds of thousands of clones, with roughly an eighth found just once. Broader study findings: Although PCR might favor shorter templates, it would do so equally in patients and controls. Patients with Type 1 diabetes showed moderately but significantly shorter TCRB CDR3s in all four CD4+ subsets. Type 1 diabetes patients had VDJ junctions that carried fewer insertions and more deletions.

V shed 4 bases and J shed 3 bases, with 9 bases lying between them. CDR1 and CDR2 (germline): SGHNT, YYREEE (reference sequence). The CDR3 has 13 residues. Sequences were obtained from naive CD4+ T cells from blood. The source of this sequence is a man aged 18 to 29 with type 1 diabetes. The chain couples TRBV5-4 to TRBJ2-3, with D maybe TRBD1 (6 bases). In nucleotides, the CDR3 is TGTGCCAGCAGCGTTACAGGGACAGATACGCAGTATTTT. This translates into CASSVTGTDTQYF.